This TCR beta chain was obtained from a study of early T cells in non-severe SARS-CoV-2 infection. TCRdb ran MiXCR on the 5' RACE reads and lists one entry per CDR3 protein. Here the sample spans roughly 75,000 distinct CDR3 sequences, about 11% being singletons. This clonotype has just a few counts. The sequencing sample was made of whole blood. The clonotype comes from an adult who was a healthcare worker with PCR-confirmed SARS-CoV-2 infection or an uninfected control (not recorded which).

DNA of the CDR3: TGTGCCAGCAGTGAATCGGTCGGGGGGGGCACAGATACGCAGTATTTT. It is translated as CASSESVGGGTDTQYF. The chain links TRBV25-1 to TRBJ2-3; 8 bases align to TRBD2. V lost 1 base and J lost 1; bases outside the gene matches: 4. Germline lookup yields CDR1 MGHDK and CDR2 SYGVNS. CDR3 length: 16 amino acids.